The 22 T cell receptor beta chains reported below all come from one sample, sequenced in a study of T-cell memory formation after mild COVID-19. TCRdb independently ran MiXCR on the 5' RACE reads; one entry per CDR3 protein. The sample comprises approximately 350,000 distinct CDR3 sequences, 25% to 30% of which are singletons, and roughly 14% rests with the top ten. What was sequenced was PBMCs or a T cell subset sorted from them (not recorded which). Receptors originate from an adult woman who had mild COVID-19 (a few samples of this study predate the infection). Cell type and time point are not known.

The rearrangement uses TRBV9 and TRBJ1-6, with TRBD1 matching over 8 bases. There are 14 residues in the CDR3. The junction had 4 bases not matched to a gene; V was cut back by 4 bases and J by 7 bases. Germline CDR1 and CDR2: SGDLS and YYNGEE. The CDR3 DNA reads TGTGCCAGCAGCCCCCGGGACAGGAATTCACCCCTCCACTTT. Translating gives CASSPRDRNSPLHF.

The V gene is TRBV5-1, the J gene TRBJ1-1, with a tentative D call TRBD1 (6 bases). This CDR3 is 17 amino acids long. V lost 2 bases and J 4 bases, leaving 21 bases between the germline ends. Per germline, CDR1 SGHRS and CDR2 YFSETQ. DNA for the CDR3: TGCGCCAGCAGCTTCCGGGACAATTATATGAAAGGCACTGAAGCTTTCTTT. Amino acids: CASSFRDNYMKGTEAFF.

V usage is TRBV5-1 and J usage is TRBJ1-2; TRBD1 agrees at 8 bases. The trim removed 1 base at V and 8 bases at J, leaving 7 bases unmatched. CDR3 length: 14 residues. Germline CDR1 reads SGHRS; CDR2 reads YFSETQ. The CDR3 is CASSLRDRSLGYTF. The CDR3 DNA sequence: TGCGCCAGCAGCTTGAGGGACAGGAGCCTCGGCTACACCTTC.

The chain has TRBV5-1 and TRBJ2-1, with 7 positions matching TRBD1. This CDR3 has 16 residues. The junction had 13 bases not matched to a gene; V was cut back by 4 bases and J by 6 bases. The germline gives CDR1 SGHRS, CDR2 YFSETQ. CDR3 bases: TGCGCCAGCAGCCCGCAAACCCGGGACAGTCCCAATGAGCAGTTCTTC. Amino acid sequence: CASSPQTRDSPNEQFF.

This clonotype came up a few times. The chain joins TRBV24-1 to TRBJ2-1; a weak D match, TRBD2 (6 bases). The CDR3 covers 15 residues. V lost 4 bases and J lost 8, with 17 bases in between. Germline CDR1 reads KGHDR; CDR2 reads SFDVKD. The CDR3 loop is CATSDAGRILDEQFF. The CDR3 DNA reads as TGTGCCACCAGTGACGCCGGGAGAATCCTAGATGAGCAGTTCTTC.

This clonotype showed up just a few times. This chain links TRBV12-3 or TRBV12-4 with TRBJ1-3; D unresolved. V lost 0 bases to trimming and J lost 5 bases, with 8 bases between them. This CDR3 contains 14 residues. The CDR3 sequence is CASSLAMGRNTIYF. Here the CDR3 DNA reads TGTGCCAGCAGTTTAGCGATGGGGAGAAACACCATATATTTT.

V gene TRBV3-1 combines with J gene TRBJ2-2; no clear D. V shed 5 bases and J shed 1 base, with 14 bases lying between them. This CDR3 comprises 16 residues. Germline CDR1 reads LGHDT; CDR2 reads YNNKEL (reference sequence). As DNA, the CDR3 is TGTGCCAGCAGCTCCGGACCCGGAAAGAACACCGGGGAGCTGTTTTTT. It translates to CASSSGPGKNTGELFF.

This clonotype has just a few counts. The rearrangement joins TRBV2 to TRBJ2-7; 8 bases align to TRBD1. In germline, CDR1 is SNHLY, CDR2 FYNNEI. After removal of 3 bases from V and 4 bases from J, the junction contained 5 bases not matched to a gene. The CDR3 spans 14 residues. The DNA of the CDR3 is TGTGCCAGCAGTGATCCCAGGACAGGGTACGAGCAGTACTTC. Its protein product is CASSDPRTGYEQYF.

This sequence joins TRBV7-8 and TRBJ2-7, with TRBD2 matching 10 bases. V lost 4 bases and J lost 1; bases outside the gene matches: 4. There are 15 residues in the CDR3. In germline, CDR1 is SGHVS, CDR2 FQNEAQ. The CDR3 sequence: CASSYTSGASYEQYF. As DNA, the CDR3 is TGTGCCAGCAGCTATACTAGCGGGGCATCCTACGAGCAGTACTTC.

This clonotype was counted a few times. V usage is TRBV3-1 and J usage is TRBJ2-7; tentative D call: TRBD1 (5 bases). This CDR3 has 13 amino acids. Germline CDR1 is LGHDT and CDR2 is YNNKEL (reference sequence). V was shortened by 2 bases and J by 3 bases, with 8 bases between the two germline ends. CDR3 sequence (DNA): TGTGCCAGCAGCCAACCAGGGATCTACGAGCAGTACTTC. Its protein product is CASSQPGIYEQYF.

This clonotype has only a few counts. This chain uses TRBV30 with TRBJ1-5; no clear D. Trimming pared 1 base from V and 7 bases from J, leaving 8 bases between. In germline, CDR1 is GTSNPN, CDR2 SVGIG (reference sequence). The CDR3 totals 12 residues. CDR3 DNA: TGTGCCTGGAGTGACGACATGCAGCCCCAGCATTTT. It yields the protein CAWSDDMQPQHF.

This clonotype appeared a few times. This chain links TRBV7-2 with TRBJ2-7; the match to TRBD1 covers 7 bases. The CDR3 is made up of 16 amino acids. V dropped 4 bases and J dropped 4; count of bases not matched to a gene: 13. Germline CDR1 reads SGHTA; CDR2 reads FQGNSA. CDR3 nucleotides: TGTGCCAGCAGCTACCGAAGAGAAAGGGGGCCTTACGAGCAGTACTTC. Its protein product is CASSYRRERGPYEQYF. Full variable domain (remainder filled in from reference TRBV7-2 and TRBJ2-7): GAGVSQSPSNKVTEKGKDVELRCDPISGHTALYWYRQSLGQGLEFLIYFQGNSAPDKSGLPSDRFSAERTGGSVSTLTIQRTQQEDSAVYLCASSYRRERGPYEQYFGPGTRLTVT.

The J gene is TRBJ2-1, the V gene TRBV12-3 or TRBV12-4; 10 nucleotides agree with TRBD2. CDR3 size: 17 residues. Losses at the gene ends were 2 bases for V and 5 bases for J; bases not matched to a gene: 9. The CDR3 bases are TGTGCCAGCAGTTTAAGGTGGCCAGCGGGGGGGCACAATGAGCAGTTCTTC. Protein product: CASSLRWPAGGHNEQFF.

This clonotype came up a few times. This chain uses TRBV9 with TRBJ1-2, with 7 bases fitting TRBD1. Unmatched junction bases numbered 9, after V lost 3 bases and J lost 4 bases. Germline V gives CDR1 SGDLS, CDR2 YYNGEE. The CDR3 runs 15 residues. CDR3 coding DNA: TGTGCCAGCAGCGGGCTCCGGGACAGTATCTATGGCTACACCTTC. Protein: CASSGLRDSIYGYTF.

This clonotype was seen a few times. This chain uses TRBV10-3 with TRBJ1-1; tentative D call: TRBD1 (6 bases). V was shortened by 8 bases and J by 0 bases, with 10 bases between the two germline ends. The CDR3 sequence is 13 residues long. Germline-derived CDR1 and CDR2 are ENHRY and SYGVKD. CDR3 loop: CAIRQEMNTEAFF. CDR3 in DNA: TGTGCCATCCGACAGGAAATGAACACTGAAGCTTTCTTT.

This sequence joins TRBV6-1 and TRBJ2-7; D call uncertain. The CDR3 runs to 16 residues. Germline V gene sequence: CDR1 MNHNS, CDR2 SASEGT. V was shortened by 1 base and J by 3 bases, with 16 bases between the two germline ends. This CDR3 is CASSEVESTYFYEQYF. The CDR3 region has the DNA TGTGCCAGCAGTGAAGTAGAGTCGACCTACTTCTACGAGCAGTACTTC.

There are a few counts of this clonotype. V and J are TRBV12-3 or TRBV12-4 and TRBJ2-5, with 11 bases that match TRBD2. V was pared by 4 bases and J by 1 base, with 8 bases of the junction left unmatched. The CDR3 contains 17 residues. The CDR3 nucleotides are TGTGCCAGCAGTTCGCAGACACTAGCGGGGGCCCAAGAGACCCAGTACTTC. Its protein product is CASSSQTLAGAQETQYF.

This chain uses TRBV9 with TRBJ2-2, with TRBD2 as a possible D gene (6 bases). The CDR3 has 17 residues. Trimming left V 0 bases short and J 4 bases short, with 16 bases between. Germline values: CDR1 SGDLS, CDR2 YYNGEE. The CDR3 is CASSVGALGLLTGELFF. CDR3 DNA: TGTGCCAGCAGCGTAGGAGCCTTGGGACTGCTCACCGGGGAGCTGTTTTTT.

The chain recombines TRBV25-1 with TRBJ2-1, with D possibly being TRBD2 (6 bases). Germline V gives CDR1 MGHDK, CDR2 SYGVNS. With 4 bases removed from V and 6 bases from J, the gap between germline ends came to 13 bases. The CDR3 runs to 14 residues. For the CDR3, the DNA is TGTGCCAGCAGTGGAACGGGAGAACGCAATGAGCAGTTCTTC. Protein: CASSGTGERNEQFF.

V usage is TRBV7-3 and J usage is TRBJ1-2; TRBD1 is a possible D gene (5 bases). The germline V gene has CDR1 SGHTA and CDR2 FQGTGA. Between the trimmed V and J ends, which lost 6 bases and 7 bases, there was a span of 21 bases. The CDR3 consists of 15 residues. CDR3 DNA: TGTGCCAGCAGGGCGGGCGCAGGGAGGAGTGGTGGCTACACCTTC. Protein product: CASRAGAGRSGGYTF.

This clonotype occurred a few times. CDR3 loop: CASRQGASSYEQYF. The CDR3 DNA sequence: TGTGCCAGCAGACAGGGGGCTAGTTCCTACGAGCAGTACTTC. The gene calls are TRBV12-3 or TRBV12-4 and TRBJ2-7, with TRBD1 identical over 9 bases. The CDR3 contains 14 residues. The J segment lost 1 base and the V segment lost 6 bases, leaving 4 bases of the junction unmatched.

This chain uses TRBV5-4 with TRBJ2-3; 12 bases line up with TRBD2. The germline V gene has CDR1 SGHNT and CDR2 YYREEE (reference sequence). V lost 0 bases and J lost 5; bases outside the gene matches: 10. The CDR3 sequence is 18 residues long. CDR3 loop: CASSLAGLAGGGGDTQYF. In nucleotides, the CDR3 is TGTGCCAGCAGCTTGGCGGGACTAGCGGGCGGAGGTGGAGATACGCAGTATTTT.